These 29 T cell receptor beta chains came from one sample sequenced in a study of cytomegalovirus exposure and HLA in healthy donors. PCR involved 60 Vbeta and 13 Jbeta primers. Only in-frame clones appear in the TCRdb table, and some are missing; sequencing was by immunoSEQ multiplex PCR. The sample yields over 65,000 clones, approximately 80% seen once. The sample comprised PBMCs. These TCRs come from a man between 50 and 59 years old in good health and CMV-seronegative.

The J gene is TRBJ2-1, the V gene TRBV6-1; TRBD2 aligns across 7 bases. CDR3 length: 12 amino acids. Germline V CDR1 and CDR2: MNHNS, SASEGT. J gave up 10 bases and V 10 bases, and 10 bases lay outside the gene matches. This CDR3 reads CATAALAPEQFF. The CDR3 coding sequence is TGTGCCACCGCGGCACTAGCGCCAGAGCAGTTCTTC.

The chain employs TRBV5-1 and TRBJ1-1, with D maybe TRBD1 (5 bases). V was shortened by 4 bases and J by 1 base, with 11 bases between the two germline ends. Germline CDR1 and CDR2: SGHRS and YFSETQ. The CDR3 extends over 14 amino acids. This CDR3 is CASSGGTGNTEAFF. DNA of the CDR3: TGCGCCAGCAGCGGCGGGACGGGGAACACTGAAGCTTTCTTT.

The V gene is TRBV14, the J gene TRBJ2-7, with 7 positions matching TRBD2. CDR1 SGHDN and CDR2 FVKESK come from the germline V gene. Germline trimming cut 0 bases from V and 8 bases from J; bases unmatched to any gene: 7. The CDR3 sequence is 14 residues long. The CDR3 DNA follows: TGTGCCAGCAGCCAAGAAAAGCGGGGCGGCAAGCAGTACTTC. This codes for CASSQEKRGGKQYF.

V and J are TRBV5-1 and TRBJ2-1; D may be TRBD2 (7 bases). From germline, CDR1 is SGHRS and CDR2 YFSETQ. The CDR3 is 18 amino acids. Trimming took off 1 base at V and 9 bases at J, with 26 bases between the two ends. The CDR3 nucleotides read TGCGCCAGCAGCTTGAGTACTGGCGGGGGCGCTCGATGGGGTGAGCAGTTCTTC. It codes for CASSLSTGGGARWGEQFF.

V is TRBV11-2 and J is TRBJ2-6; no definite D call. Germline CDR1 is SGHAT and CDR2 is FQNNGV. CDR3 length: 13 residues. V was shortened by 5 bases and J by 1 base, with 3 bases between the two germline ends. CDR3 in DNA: TGTGCCAGCAGCCCTTCTGGGGCCAACGTCCTGACTTTC. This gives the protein CASSPSGANVLTF.

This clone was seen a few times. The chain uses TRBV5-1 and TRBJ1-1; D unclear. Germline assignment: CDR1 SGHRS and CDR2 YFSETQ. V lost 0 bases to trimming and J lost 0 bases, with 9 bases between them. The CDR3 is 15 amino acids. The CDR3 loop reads CASSLDPSLNTEAFF. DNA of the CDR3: TGCGCCAGCAGCTTGGATCCCAGTTTGAACACTGAAGCTTTCTTT. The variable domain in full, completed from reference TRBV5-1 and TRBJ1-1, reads KAGVTQTPRYLIKTRGQQVTLSCSPISGHRSVSWYQQTPGQGLQFLFEYFSETQRNKGNFPGRFSGRQFSNSRSEMNVSTLELGDSALYLCASSLDPSLNTEAFFGQGTRLTVV.

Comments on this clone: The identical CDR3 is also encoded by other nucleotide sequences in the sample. The CDR3 here is CASSPSGGSYEQYF. The CDR3 bases are TGTGCCAGCAGCCCTAGCGGGGGATCTTACGAGCAGTACTTC. The chain links TRBV9 to TRBJ2-7; 10 positions agree with TRBD2. This CDR3 has 14 amino acids. J was trimmed by 4 bases and V by 4 bases; bases with no gene match: 5. CDR1 is SGDLS, CDR2 YYNGEE, per germline.

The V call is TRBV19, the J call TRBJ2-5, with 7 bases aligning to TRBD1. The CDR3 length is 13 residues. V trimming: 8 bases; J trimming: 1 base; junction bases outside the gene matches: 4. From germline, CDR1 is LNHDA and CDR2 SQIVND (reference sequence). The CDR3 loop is CASARDSQETQYF. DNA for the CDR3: TGTGCCAGTGCCCGGGACAGCCAAGAGACCCAGTACTTC.

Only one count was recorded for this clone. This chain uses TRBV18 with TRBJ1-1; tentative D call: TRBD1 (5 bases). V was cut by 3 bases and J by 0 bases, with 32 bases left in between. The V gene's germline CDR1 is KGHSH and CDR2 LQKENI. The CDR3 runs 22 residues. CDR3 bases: TGTGCCAGCTCACCCGGGACTTGGGCCGTCTTAACGGTGGGGGGAGTGAACACTGAAGCTTTCTTT. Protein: CASSPGTWAVLTVGGVNTEAFF.

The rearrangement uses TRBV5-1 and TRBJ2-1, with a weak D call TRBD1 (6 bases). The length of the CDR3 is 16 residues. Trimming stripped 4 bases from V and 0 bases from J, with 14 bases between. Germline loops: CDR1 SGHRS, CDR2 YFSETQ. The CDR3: CASSMGHGVSYNEQFF. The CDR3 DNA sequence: TGCGCCAGCAGCATGGGACACGGGGTCTCCTACAATGAGCAGTTCTTC.

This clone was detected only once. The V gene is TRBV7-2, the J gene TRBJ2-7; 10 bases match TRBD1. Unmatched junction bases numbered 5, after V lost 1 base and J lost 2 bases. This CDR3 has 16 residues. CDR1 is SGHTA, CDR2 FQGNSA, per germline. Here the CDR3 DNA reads TGTGCCAGCAGCTTAGGAAGGGGGACAGGGGCCTACGAGCAGTACTTC. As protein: CASSLGRGTGAYEQYF.

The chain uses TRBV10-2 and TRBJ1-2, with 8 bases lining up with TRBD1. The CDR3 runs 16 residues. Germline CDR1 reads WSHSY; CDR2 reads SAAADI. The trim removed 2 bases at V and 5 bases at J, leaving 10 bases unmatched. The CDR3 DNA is TGCGCCAGCAGTGAGGGTTGGCAGGGGGCGCGGTATGGCTACACCTTC. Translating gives CASSEGWQGARYGYTF.

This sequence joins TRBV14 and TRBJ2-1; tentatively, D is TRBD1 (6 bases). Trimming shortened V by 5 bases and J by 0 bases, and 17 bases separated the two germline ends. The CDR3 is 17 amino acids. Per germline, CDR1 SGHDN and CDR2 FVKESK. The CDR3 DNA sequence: TGTGCCAGCAGCAGGGGAAAGGACAGTCCCTCCTACAATGAGCAGTTCTTC. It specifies CASSRGKDSPSYNEQFF.

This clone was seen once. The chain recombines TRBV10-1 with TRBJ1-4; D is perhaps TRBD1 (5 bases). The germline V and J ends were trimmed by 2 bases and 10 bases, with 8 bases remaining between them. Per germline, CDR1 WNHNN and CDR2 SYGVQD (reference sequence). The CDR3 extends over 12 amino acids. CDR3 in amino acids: CASSEDQGKLFF. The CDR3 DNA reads TGCGCCAGCAGTGAGGACCAGGGAAAACTGTTTTTT.

The chain's CDR3 is CASSPAQGSYEQYF. The CDR3 bases are TGTGCCAGCAGCCCCGCACAGGGATCCTACGAGCAGTACTTC. The chain links TRBV7-6 to TRBJ2-7, with a possible D match to TRBD1 (6 bases). The germline gives CDR1 SGHVS, CDR2 FNYEAQ. The CDR3 is 14 residues long. With 5 bases removed from V and 1 base from J, the gap between germline ends came to 12 bases.

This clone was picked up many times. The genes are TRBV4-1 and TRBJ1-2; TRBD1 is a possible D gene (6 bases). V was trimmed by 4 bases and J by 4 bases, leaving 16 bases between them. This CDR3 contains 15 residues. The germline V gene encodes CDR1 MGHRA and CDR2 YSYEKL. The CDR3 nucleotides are TGCGCCAGCAGCCTAGGGCTCCAGGGGCTCTATGGCTACACCTTC. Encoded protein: CASSLGLQGLYGYTF.

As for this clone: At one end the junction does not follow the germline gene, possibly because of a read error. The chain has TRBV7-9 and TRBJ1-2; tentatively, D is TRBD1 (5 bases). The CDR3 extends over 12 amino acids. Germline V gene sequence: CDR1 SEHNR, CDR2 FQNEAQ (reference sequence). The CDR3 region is CSSSPDKGGYTF. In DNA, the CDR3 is TGTTCCAGCAGCCCGGATAAGGGGGGCTACACCTTC.

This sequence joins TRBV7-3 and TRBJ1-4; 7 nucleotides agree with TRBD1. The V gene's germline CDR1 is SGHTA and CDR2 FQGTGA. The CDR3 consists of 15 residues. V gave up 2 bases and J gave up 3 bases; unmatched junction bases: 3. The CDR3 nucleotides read TGTGCCAGCAGCTTACAGGGACAGCCTAATGAAAAACTGTTTTTT. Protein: CASSLQGQPNEKLFF.

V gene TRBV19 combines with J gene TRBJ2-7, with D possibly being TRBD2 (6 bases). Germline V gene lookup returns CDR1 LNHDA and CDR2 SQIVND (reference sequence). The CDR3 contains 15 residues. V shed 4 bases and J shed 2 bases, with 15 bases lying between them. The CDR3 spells CASSNWAGPTYEQYF. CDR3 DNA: TGTGCCAGTAGTAATTGGGCGGGGCCTACCTACGAGCAGTACTTC.

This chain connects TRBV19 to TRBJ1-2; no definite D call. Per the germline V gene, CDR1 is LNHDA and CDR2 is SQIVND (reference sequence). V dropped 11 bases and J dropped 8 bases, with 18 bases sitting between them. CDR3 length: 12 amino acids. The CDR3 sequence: CAPTPKGEGYTF. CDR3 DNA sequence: TGTGCCCCCACCCCGAAGGGAGAGGGCTACACCTTC.

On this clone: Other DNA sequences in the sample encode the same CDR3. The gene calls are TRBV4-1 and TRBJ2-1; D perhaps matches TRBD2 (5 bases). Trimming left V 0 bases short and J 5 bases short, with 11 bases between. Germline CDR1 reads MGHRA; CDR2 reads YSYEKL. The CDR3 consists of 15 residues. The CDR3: CASSQDGGFHNEQFF. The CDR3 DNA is TGCGCCAGCAGCCAAGACGGCGGGTTTCACAATGAGCAGTTCTTC.

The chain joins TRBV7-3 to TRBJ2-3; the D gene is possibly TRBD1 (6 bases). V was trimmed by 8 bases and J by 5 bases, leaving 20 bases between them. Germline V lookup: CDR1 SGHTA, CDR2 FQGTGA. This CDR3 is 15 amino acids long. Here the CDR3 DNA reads TGTGCCAGCTCTCCGGGACATCAGGGTGAAGATACGCAGTATTTT. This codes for CASSPGHQGEDTQYF. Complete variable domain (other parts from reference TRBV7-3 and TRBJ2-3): GAGVSQTPSNKVTEKGKYVELRCDPISGHTALYWYRQSLGQGPEFLIYFQGTGAADDSGLPNDRFFAVRPEGSVSTLKIQRTERGDSAVYLCASSPGHQGEDTQYFGPGTRLTVL.

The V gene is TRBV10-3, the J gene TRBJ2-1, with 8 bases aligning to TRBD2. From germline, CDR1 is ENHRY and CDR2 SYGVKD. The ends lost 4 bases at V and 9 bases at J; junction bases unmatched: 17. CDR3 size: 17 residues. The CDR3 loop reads CAISASTSARGGSEQFF. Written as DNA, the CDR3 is TGTGCCATCAGTGCCTCGACTAGCGCCCGGGGTGGGAGTGAGCAGTTCTTC.

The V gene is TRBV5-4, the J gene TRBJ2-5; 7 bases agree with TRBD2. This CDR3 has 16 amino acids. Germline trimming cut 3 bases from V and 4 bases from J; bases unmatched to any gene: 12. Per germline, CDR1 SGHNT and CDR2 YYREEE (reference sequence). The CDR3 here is CASSSEWGGGAETQYF. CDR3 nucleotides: TGTGCCAGCAGCTCTGAGTGGGGGGGAGGGGCAGAGACCCAGTACTTC.

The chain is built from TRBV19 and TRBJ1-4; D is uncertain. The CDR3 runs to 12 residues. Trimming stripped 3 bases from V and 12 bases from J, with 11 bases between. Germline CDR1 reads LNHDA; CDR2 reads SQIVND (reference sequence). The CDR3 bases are TGTGCCAGTAGTATCTCCGGCGGGCAACTGTTTTTT. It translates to CASSISGGQLFF.

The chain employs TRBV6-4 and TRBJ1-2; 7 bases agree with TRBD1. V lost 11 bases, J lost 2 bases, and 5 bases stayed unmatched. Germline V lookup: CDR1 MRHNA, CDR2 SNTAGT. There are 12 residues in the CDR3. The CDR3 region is CASLTGNYGYTF. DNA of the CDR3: TGTGCCTCCCTGACAGGGAACTATGGCTACACCTTC.

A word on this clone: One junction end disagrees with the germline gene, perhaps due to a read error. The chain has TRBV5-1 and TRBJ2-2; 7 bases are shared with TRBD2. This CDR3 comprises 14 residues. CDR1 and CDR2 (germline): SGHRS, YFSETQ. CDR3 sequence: CASSEGLNSGELFF. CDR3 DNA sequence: TGCGCCAGCAGCGAGGGACTAAACAGCGGGGAGCTGTTTTTT.

CDR3 in DNA: TGTGCCAGCAGCTTAGTTGCAGGGGCAAGTCAGCCCCAGCATTTT. It yields the protein CASSLVAGASQPQHF. The chain recombines TRBV7-2 with TRBJ1-5; possible D gene TRBD1, 6 bases. Germline CDR1 reads SGHTA; CDR2 reads FQGNSA. The CDR3 extends over 15 amino acids. The V gene lost 1 base and the J gene lost 6 bases, with 13 bases spanning the gap.

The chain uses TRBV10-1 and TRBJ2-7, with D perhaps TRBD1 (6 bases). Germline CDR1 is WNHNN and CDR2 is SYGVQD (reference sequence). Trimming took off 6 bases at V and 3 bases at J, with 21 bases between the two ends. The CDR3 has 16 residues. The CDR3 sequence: CASSPSLGDTDYEQYF. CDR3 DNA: TGCGCCAGCAGCCCAAGTTTAGGGGACACAGACTACGAGCAGTACTTC.